Given below is one TCR beta chain in context. Its matching antigen is unknown. This entry is derived from a study of blood T cells in healthy people across ages. Each donor had around 9.2 milliliters of peripheral blood drawn. They isolated at least 6.5 million PBMCs from each sample. General study results and limits: For the donors, CMV status was unknown and possibly confounded expanded clonotype changes.

PCR was performed a second time for roughly 7 to 12 cycles using a sample-barcoded 5' primer and a J-beta primer mix. TCRdb re-called the 5' RACE reads through MiXCR, storing one row per CDR3 protein. The table shows about 1 million distinct CDR3 sequences, with 45% occurring only once. The CDR3 sequence is 15 residues long. V was trimmed by 5 bases and J by 9 bases, leaving 20 bases between them. Specimen: blood. The rearrangement joins TRBV12-3 or TRBV12-4 to TRBJ2-1; D may match TRBD1 or TRBD2 (6 bases each). The source of this sequence is a woman aged 60-75 years in good health. CDR3 coding DNA: TGTGCCAGCAGTCTCCGGGACACGGAGGGAAGTGAGCAGTTCTTC. Residues: CASSLRDTEGSEQFF.